This is a list of T cell receptor beta chains from one sample in a study of blood T cells in healthy people across ages. Each CDR3 protein is one row after TCRdb ran MiXCR on the 5' RACE reads. This table holds hundreds of thousands of distinct CDR3 sequences, 35% to 50% found once. Sequencing used blood. These receptor sequences come from a man older than 75 in good health. Each CDR3 is given without its conserved first and last residue. A D gene is named only where the DNA matches it firmly.

TRBV20-1	TRBD1	TRBJ1-1	SARDRTGNTEAF
TRBV7-2	TRBD2	TRBJ2-3	ASSLGGGSADTQY
TRBV29-1	.	TRBJ1-4	SVSGAGREKLF
TRBV7-9	TRBD2	TRBJ2-1	ASSLGTSGYNERF
TRBV7-2	TRBD2	TRBJ2-3	ASSLTGLASTDTQY
TRBV7-2	.	TRBJ2-4	ASSFNRVAKNIQY
TRBV20-1	TRBD2	TRBJ2-5	SASMGLAGLETQY
TRBV6-2/TRBV6-3	.	TRBJ1-1	ASSYSRAGTPNTEAF
TRBV18	.	TRBJ1-3	ASSPQRDSNSGNTIY
TRBV6-2/TRBV6-3	TRBD2	TRBJ2-5	ASSYVGTTQETQY
TRBV27	.	TRBJ2-7	ASSLYPGREYEQY
TRBV2	.	TRBJ1-5	ASSLIQGNQPQH
TRBV4-1	.	TRBJ2-1	ASSQWVGGPGPNEQF
TRBV29-1	.	TRBJ2-1	SGTGPNHANEQF
TRBV7-9	TRBD2	TRBJ2-2	ASSNQASGRVPGELF
TRBV19	.	TRBJ2-5	ASARSERYNEQY